Included here is one T cell receptor beta chain sequence, with context. Its antigen is unknown. The sample originates from a study of cytomegalovirus exposure and HLA in healthy donors. Study-wide points: A list of around 150 TCR beta chains associated with cytomegalovirus was given. Common viral pathogens (according to a later analysis) appeared linked to several of the most significant clusters.

The donors comprised healthy bone marrow donors. The ends were cut back, 4 bases at V and 0 bases at J, with 18 bases in the middle. The CDR3 is 17 amino acids. Germline CDR1 reads MDHEN; CDR2 reads SYDVKM. 60 Vbeta and 13 Jbeta primers were used in PCR. This table comes from immunoSEQ multiplex PCR, and its TCRdb copy is limited to in-frame clones, with some not included. The sample has more than 100,000 clones, roughly 68% seen once. Sequencing was performed on PBMCs. The TCR comes from a woman aged 45-60 years in good health and CMV-seropositive. The chain uses TRBV28 and TRBJ1-1; tentative D call: TRBD1 (5 bases). The CDR3 is CASSSPLAGLMNTEAFF. CDR3 nucleotide sequence: TGTGCCAGCAGTTCCCCCCTCGCAGGGTTGATGAACACTGAAGCTTTCTTT. The full variable domain, in which reference TRBV28 and TRBJ1-1 provide the parts outside the CDR3, is DVKVTQSSRYLVKRTGEKVFLECVQDMDHENMFWYRQDPGLGLRLIYFSYDVKMKEKGDIPEGYSVSREKKERFSLILESASTNQTSMYLCASSSPLAGLMNTEAFFGQGTRLTVV.